The 25 T cell receptor beta chains listed next were all sequenced from one sample in a study of blood T cell repertoires in COVID-19. Some clones are missing from TCRdb's copy, which holds only in-frame ones; the method was immunoSEQ multiplex PCR. This sample has approximately 170,000 clones, with roughly 85% found just once. The sequencing sample was made of peripheral blood. Every receptor here comes from a man aged 45-65 years with active or convalescent COVID-19.

V is TRBV7-9 and J is TRBJ2-1, with no clear D. V shed 5 bases and J shed 5 bases, with 16 bases lying between them. The CDR3 has 15 amino acids. Germline lookup yields CDR1 SEHNR and CDR2 FQNEAQ (reference sequence). CDR3 nucleotides: TGTGCCAGCAGCCCACTGACAAAATCTCACAATGAGCAGTTCTTC. As protein: CASSPLTKSHNEQFF.

The rearrangement joins TRBV4-1 to TRBJ2-3; 9 nucleotides align to TRBD2. J gave up 2 bases and V 4 bases, and 4 bases lay outside the gene matches. The CDR3 totals 15 residues. The germline V gene has CDR1 MGHRA and CDR2 YSYEKL. CDR3 nucleotides: TGCGCCAGCAGCCCCAGCGGGGGGCTCACAGATACGCAGTATTTT. This gives the protein CASSPSGGLTDTQYF.

This clone was seen just once. The chain has TRBV19 and TRBJ2-5, with TRBD1 matching 8 bases. The V and J ends lost 2 bases and 4 bases, in that order; junction bases with no gene match: 6. CDR1 and CDR2 (germline): LNHDA, SQIVND (reference sequence). The length of the CDR3 is 15 residues. Here the CDR3 DNA reads TGTGCCAGTAGTATACAGACAGGGGCGGGAGAGACCCAGTACTTC. Residues: CASSIQTGAGETQYF.

The chain uses TRBV9 and TRBJ1-1; 7 bases line up with TRBD1. Trimming took 1 base from V and 5 from J; bases not matched to a gene: 8. Germline V CDR1 and CDR2: SGDLS, YYNGEE. The CDR3 length is 15 residues. The chain's CDR3 is CASSVRYRGYTEAFF. The CDR3 bases are TGTGCCAGCAGCGTACGGTACAGGGGATATACTGAAGCTTTCTTT.

This sequence joins TRBV6-5 and TRBJ1-2; tentative D call: TRBD1 (6 bases). Germline V gene sequence: CDR1 MNHEY, CDR2 SVGAGI. CDR3 size: 13 residues. V dropped 8 bases and J dropped 4 bases, with 14 bases sitting between them. The CDR3 bases are TGTGCCAGCCAGATGGACAGCTCCTATGGCTACACCTTC. This translates into CASQMDSSYGYTF.

The V call is TRBV18, the J call TRBJ2-5; TRBD2 agrees at 9 bases. The CDR3 is made up of 15 amino acids. Per the germline V gene, CDR1 is KGHSH and CDR2 is LQKENI. J lost 3 bases, V lost 1 base, and 3 bases had no gene match. The CDR3 bases are TGTGCCAGCTCACCACAGACTAGCGGAAAAGAGACCCAGTACTTC. Protein product: CASSPQTSGKETQYF.

Points on this clone: The junction shows a germline mismatch at one end, possibly a read error. The rearrangement links TRBV2 to TRBJ1-6; maybe TRBD1 (6 bases). Germline CDR1 SNHLY, CDR2 FYNNEI. The CDR3 consists of 14 residues. CDR3 nucleotide sequence: TGTGCCCGCAGCATAGGGACAACTAATTCACCCCTCCACTTT. Translated, it gives CARSIGTTNSPLHF. Full variable domain (missing parts from reference TRBV2 and TRBJ1-6): EPEVTQTPSHQVTQMGQEVILRCVPISNHLYFYWYRQILGQKVEFLVSFYNNEISEKSEIFDDQFSVERPDGSNFTLKIRSTKLEDSAMYFCARSIGTTNSPLHFGNGTRLTVT.

This clone was observed a handful of times. The chain joins TRBV30 to TRBJ1-6, with D unresolved. CDR1 GTSNPN and CDR2 SVGIG come from the germline V gene (reference sequence). The CDR3 length is 13 residues. CDR3 DNA: TGTGGTATGCCCAAGAGAGGTAATTCACCCCTCCACTTT. Its translation: CGMPKRGNSPLHF. Full variable domain (rest looked up from reference TRBV30 and TRBJ1-6): SQTIHQWPATLVQPVGSPLSLECTVEGTSNPNLYWYRQAAGRGLQLLFYSVGIGQISSEVPQNLSASRPQDRQFILSSKKLLLSDSGFYLCGMPKRGNSPLHFGNGTRLTVT.

The table lists this clone with a count of one. V is TRBV4-1 and J is TRBJ1-1; D gene uncertain. V lost 2 bases to trimming and J lost 3 bases, with 16 bases between them. Germline CDR1 MGHRA, CDR2 YSYEKL. The CDR3 totals 16 residues. The CDR3 is CASSQKERVDHTEAFF. The CDR3 coding sequence is TGCGCCAGCAGCCAAAAAGAGAGGGTAGATCACACTGAAGCTTTCTTT.

V and J are TRBV18 and TRBJ2-3; perhaps TRBD1 as D (5 bases). V was clipped by 4 bases and J by 9 bases, with 17 bases between them. Germline loops: CDR1 KGHSH, CDR2 LQKENI. CDR3 length: 14 residues. CDR3 sequence reads: CASSRTYAGDTQYF. The CDR3 coding sequence is TGTGCCAGCTCACGGACATACGCAGGCGACACGCAGTATTTT.

The genes are TRBV7-6 and TRBJ2-1; 10 bases map to TRBD2. With V trimmed by 1 base and J by 0 bases, 6 bases remained unmatched. CDR1 SGHVS and CDR2 FNYEAQ come from the germline V gene. This CDR3 contains 18 residues. The CDR3 region has the DNA TGTGCCAGCAGCTTAGGGGTAGCGGGGGGACTCTCCTACAATGAGCAGTTCTTC. This sequence encodes CASSLGVAGGLSYNEQFF.

The genes are TRBV24-1 and TRBJ2-1; TRBD2 matches at 9 bases. Germline V CDR1 and CDR2: KGHDR, SFDVKD. The ends lost 4 bases at V and 10 bases at J; junction bases unmatched: 13. This CDR3 has 16 residues. CDR3 sequence: CATSDTHRGSGREQFF. CDR3 nucleotides: TGTGCCACCAGTGACACCCACAGGGGTAGCGGGAGAGAGCAGTTCTTC.

V and J are TRBV3-1 (or the pseudogene TRBV3-2) and TRBJ2-7; D is undetermined. V gave up 2 bases and J gave up 6 bases, with 5 bases separating them. CDR3 length: 11 residues. The germline V gene has CDR1 LGHDT and CDR2 YNNKEL (reference sequence). CDR3 sequence reads: CASSQRSEQYF. The CDR3 DNA reads TGTGCCAGCAGCCAAAGGAGCGAGCAGTACTTC.

This clone was counted between two and nine times. The rearrangement joins TRBV18 to TRBJ2-1, with D possibly TRBD1 on 5 matching bases. The CDR3 extends over 16 amino acids. Germline CDR1 reads KGHSH; CDR2 reads LQKENI. Trimming left V 0 bases short and J 7 bases short, with 16 bases between. CDR3 region: CASSPPAGSSRNEQFF. As DNA, the CDR3 is TGTGCCAGCTCACCACCGGCAGGGTCTTCTAGGAATGAGCAGTTCTTC.

V gene TRBV20-1 combines with J gene TRBJ1-3; D might be TRBD1 (5 bases). Per the germline V gene, CDR1 is DFQATT and CDR2 is SNEGSKA (reference sequence). V was cut by 8 bases and J by 4 bases, with 9 bases left in between. This CDR3 is 11 amino acids long. The CDR3 bases are TGCAGTTCAGGGTTAGGAAACACCATATATTTT. It translates to CSSGLGNTIYF.

This clone has more than one count but fewer than ten. This chain links TRBV14 with TRBJ1-2; 7 nucleotides align to TRBD1. Germline V gene data show CDR1 as SGHDN and CDR2 as FVKESK. The CDR3 consists of 15 residues. The J segment lost 4 bases and the V segment lost 2 bases, leaving 7 bases of the junction unmatched. CDR3 protein: CASSQRTGVGYGYTF. The CDR3 nucleotides are TGTGCCAGCAGCCAAAGAACAGGGGTGGGCTATGGCTACACCTTC.

The chain couples TRBV5-1 to TRBJ1-5; D gene ambiguous. Looked up from germline, CDR1 is SGHRS and CDR2 is YFSETQ. V was cut by 2 bases and J by 3 bases, with 9 bases left in between. This CDR3 has 14 amino acids. The CDR3 is CASSFGPDNQPQHF. DNA of the CDR3: TGCGCCAGCAGCTTTGGGCCGGACAATCAGCCCCAGCATTTT.

Only one count was recorded for this clone. This chain joins TRBV5-5 and TRBJ2-5, with 7 bases aligning to TRBD1. V was clipped by 4 bases and J by 3 bases; unmatched bases: 3. Germline V lookup: CDR1 SGHKS, CDR2 YYEKEE (reference sequence). This CDR3 has 13 amino acids. CDR3 residues: CASSPGQKETQYF. CDR3 nucleotide sequence: TGTGCCAGCAGCCCGGGACAGAAAGAGACCCAGTACTTC.

This clone was found once. This chain uses TRBV4-3 with TRBJ2-7, with D possibly matching TRBD1 (6 bases). Germline-derived CDR1 and CDR2 are LGHNA and YSLEER. V lost 0 bases to trimming and J lost 7 bases, with 13 bases between them. CDR3 length: 14 residues. This CDR3 reads CASSQDQGQGEQYF. The CDR3 DNA follows: TGCGCCAGCAGCCAAGATCAAGGGCAGGGGGAGCAGTACTTC.

The V call is TRBV10-3, the J call TRBJ2-1, with TRBD1 as a possible D gene (5 bases). V lost 1 base to trimming and J lost 6 bases, with 16 bases between them. This CDR3 region has 16 residues. Germline loops: CDR1 ENHRY, CDR2 SYGVKD. In DNA form, the CDR3 reads TGTGCCATCAGTGAGTTCGGGCAGGGTCAGGGCAATGAGCAGTTCTTC. Its protein is CAISEFGQGQGNEQFF.

This clone appeared once. This chain uses TRBV19 with TRBJ2-7; 9 bases agree with TRBD1. The V gene's germline CDR1 is LNHDA and CDR2 SQIVND (reference sequence). The junction had 9 bases not matched to a gene; V was cut back by 9 bases and J by 3 bases. CDR3 size: 14 residues. The CDR3 spells CASSSGQGLYEQYF. The CDR3 nucleotides are TGTGCCAGCTCCTCGGGACAGGGTCTCTACGAGCAGTACTTC.

The V and J genes are TRBV25-1 and TRBJ1-6, with a possible D match to TRBD1 (5 bases). V was shortened by 3 bases and J by 7 bases, with 7 bases between the two germline ends. Germline CDR1 is MGHDK and CDR2 is SYGVNS. This CDR3 has 13 amino acids. CDR3: CASSDRANSPLHF. In nucleotides, the CDR3 is TGTGCCAGCAGTGACAGGGCGAATTCACCCCTCCACTTT.

The CDR3 DNA reads TGCGCCAGCAGTGACCGCGGGACTAGCGGGAGCACAGATACGCAGTATTTT. Its translation: CASSDRGTSGSTDTQYF. The chain recombines TRBV10-1 with TRBJ2-3; TRBD2 aligns across 12 bases. With 3 bases clipped from V and 0 bases from J, the junction kept 4 bases outside the gene matches. Germline V gene data show CDR1 as WNHNN and CDR2 as SYGVQD (reference sequence). The CDR3 totals 17 residues.

CDR3 protein: CASSLRPLDRKYNSPLHF. In DNA, the CDR3 is TGTGCCAGCAGCTTACGCCCCTTGGACAGAAAGTATAATTCACCCCTCCACTTT. V is TRBV7-2 and J is TRBJ1-6; TRBD1 is a possible D gene (6 bases). CDR3 length equals 18 residues. In germline, CDR1 is SGHTA, CDR2 FQGNSA. With 2 bases removed from V and 4 bases from J, the gap between germline ends came to 18 bases.

In nucleotides, the CDR3 is TGTGCCAGTACTCCCGGGGGGATACCGAACACTGAAGCTTTCTTT. Protein product: CASTPGGIPNTEAFF. The chain has TRBV19 and TRBJ1-1; a weak D match, TRBD1 (5 bases). Germline V gene lookup returns CDR1 LNHDA and CDR2 SQIVND (reference sequence). V was clipped by 7 bases and J by 1 base, with 16 bases between them. The CDR3 is 15 amino acids. The full variable domain, with the rest looked up from reference TRBV19 and TRBJ1-1, is DGGITQSPKYLFRKEGQNVTLSCEQNLNHDAMYWYRQDPGQGLRLIYYSQIVNDFQKGDIAEGYSVSREKKESFPLTVTSAQKNPTAFYLCASTPGGIPNTEAFFGQGTRLTVV.